The clone carrying this T cell receptor beta chain was detected once. What it binds is not known. The data are from a study of regulatory and conventional T cells in RAG deficiency. Study-wide results and caveats: Treg unique TCR beta sequences were approximately 99-fold fewer in Omenn syndrome and CID/AS patients than controls. In Omenn syndrome, Treg and Tconv repertoires overlapped >80%. Control T-cell subsets had markedly higher Shannon entropy and lower Simpson indices than RAG-deficient patients.

The V and J ends lost 5 bases and 0 bases respectively, with 13 bases between them. Germline CDR1 LNHNV, CDR2 YYDKDF (reference sequence). The CDR3 totals 15 residues. Some clones are missing from TCRdb's copy, which holds only in-frame ones; the method was immunoSEQ multiplex PCR. The table shows approximately 30,000 clones, with roughly 96% occurring only once. Conventional CD4+ T cells were sorted from blood as CD25-low CD127-high cells. This same sample was also part of a study on regulatory T cells. That investigation notes: Amplification used 52 TRBV primers and 13 TRBJ primers. Regulatory T cells showed the strongest V-J pair restriction and V/J gene skewing among patient repertoires.

The sequence was collected from a human donor in good health. This rearrangement joins TRBV15 to TRBJ1-1; the D gene is possibly TRBD1 (5 bases). Specimen: CD25- CD4+ T cells sorted from blood. CDR3 DNA sequence: TGTGCCACCAGCCGGGGGAGGACACTGAACACTGAAGCTTTCTTT. It encodes CATSRGRTLNTEAFF.